This T cell receptor beta chain was recovered during a study of control samples from healthy donors and cancer patients (dated by TCRdb to the early 2020s). The library relied on the immunoSEQ multiplex PCR assay. Not all clones reach the TCRdb copy of this immuneACCESS table, which keeps in-frame sequences only. Checked studies attribute under half of the gap to unresolved V genes and leave the rest unexplained. The sample records some 28,000 clones, around three quarters of which are singletons. The ten most abundant clones make up 20% to 25% of the sample. Remarks on this clone: Its binding antigen is unknown. It has no much larger one-base neighbor in the sample; base qualities were not kept.

The CDR3 runs 13 residues from the cysteine to the phenylalanine. This entry keeps only the CDR3 DNA: 39 bases, framed from base 1. V and J are trimmed by 3 bases and 4 bases, and the gene matches miss 2 bases of the junction. Sequencing was performed on PBMCs. The sequence was obtained from a man aged 60 to 75 with head and neck cancer. The rearranged chain carries TRBV12-3 or TRBV12-4 and TRBJ2-5, with TRBD2 matching 7 junction bases. In nucleotides, the sequence is TGTGCCAGCAGTTTCGGACTAGGAGAGACCCAGTACTTC. It is translated as CASSFGLGETQYF.